This entry lists 7 T cell receptor beta chains sequenced from one sample in a study of blood T cell repertoires in COVID-19. Data came from immunoSEQ multiplex PCR; TCRdb stores just in-frame clones and leaves some out. In the table there are 450,000 or so clones, roughly 89% of which are singletons. The sample consisted of peripheral blood. These receptor sequences come from a young man with COVID-19, enrolled during active disease.

The chain uses TRBV5-1 and TRBJ2-3, with 9 bases identical to TRBD2. This CDR3 has 15 residues. V lost 5 bases and J lost 2; bases outside the gene matches: 6. Germline assignment: CDR1 SGHRS and CDR2 YFSETQ. The CDR3 DNA reads TGCGCCAGCAGTCCCTCTAGCGGGGACACAGATACGCAGTATTTT. This gives the protein CASSPSSGDTDTQYF.

In DNA form, the CDR3 reads TGTGCCAGCAGTGACGGACCAGGGGGCATTAGTCAGCCCCAGCATTTT. Translated: CASSDGPGGISQPQHF. This chain joins TRBV6-1 and TRBJ1-5; 8 bases agree with TRBD1. The V gene's germline CDR1 is MNHNS and CDR2 SASEGT. The V segment lost 3 bases and the J segment 6 bases; nucleotides outside the gene matches: 10. This CDR3 contains 16 residues.

About this clone: The junction and the germline gene differ at one end; a read error may be behind it. The CDR3 DNA is TGTGCCAGTATTGGGGGGGGTGTGCGGATGGTCTTC. It translates to CASIGGGVRMVF. V and J are TRBV19 and TRBJ2-1, with 7 bases aligning to TRBD2. The CDR3 is 12 amino acids. CDR1 LNHDA and CDR2 SQIVND come from the germline V gene (reference sequence).

The J gene is TRBJ1-2, the V gene TRBV24-1, with TRBD1 as a possible D gene (6 bases). Germline CDR1 and CDR2: KGHDR and SFDVKD. V lost 4 bases, J lost 4 bases, and 12 bases lay in between. This CDR3 contains 14 residues. The DNA of the CDR3 is TGTGCCACCAGTGACACAGGGACAACCTATGGCTACACCTTC. Protein: CATSDTGTTYGYTF.

The rearrangement links TRBV2 to TRBJ1-4, with 7 bases fitting TRBD1. Germline CDR1 is SNHLY and CDR2 is FYNNEI. The CDR3 runs to 16 residues. J was trimmed by 4 bases and V by 5 bases; bases with no gene match: 10. The CDR3 nucleotides read TGTGCCAGCAGTCTCTTTGGGACAGAACATAATGAAAAACTGTTTTTT. Translating gives CASSLFGTEHNEKLFF.

This clone has just one count. The chain combines TRBV6-5 with TRBJ1-4; D is perhaps TRBD1 (6 bases). Germline CDR1 MNHEY, CDR2 SVGAGI. With 8 bases removed from V and 5 bases from J, the gap between germline ends came to 9 bases. This CDR3 has 12 amino acids. The CDR3 bases are TGTGCCAGCGGGCAGGGGAATGAAAAACTGTTTTTT. It is translated as CASGQGNEKLFF.

CDR3 sequence: CASSLERGLETQYF. The CDR3 DNA is TGTGCCAGCAGCTTGGAACGGGGTTTGGAGACCCAGTACTTC. V and J are TRBV5-4 and TRBJ2-5, with D tentatively TRBD2 (5 bases). V lost 0 bases, J lost 5 bases, and 11 bases lay in between. Germline V gene lookup returns CDR1 SGHNT and CDR2 YYREEE (reference sequence). The CDR3 covers 14 residues.